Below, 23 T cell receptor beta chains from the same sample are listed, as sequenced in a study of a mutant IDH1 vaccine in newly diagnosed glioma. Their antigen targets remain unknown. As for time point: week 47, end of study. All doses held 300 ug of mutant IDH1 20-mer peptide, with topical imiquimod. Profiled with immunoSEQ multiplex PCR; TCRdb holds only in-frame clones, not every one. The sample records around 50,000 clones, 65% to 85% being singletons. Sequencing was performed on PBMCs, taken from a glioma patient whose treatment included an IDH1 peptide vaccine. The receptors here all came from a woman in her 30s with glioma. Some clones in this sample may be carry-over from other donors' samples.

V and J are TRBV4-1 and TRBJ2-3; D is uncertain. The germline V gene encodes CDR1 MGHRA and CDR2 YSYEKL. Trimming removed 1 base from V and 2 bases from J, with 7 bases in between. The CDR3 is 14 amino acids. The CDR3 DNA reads TGCGCCAGCAGCCAAGTCGGGCCCACAGATACGCAGTATTTT. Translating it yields CASSQVGPTDTQYF.

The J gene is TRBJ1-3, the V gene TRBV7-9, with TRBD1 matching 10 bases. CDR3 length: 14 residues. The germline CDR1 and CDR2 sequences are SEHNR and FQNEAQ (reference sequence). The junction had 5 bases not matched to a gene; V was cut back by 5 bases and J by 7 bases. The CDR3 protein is CASSPRQGANTIYF. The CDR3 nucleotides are TGTGCCAGCAGCCCTAGACAGGGGGCGAACACCATATATTTT.

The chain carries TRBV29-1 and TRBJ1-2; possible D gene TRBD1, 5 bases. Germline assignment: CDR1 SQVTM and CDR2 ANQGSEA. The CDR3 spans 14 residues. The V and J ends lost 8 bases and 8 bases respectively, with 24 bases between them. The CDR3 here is CSHPLGAASRGYTF. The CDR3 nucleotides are TGCAGCCACCCGCTCGGGGCGGCCTCACGGGGCTACACCTTC.

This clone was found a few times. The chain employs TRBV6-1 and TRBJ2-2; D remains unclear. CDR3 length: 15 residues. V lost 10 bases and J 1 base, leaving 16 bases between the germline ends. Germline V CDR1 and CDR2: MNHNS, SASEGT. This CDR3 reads CAILGVGLNTGELFF. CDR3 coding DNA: TGTGCCATCCTTGGGGTGGGCTTGAACACCGGGGAGCTGTTTTTT.

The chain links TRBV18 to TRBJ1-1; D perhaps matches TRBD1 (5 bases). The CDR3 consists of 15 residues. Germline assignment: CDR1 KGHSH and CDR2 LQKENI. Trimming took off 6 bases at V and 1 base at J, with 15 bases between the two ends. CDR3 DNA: TGTGCCAGCTCCCAACGACAGACTTCGAACACTGAAGCTTTCTTT. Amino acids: CASSQRQTSNTEAFF. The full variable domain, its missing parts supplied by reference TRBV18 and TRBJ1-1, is NAGVMQNPRHLVRRRGQEARLRCSPMKGHSHVYWYRQLPEEGLKFMVYLQKENIIDESGMPKERFSAEFPKEGPSILRIQQVVRGDSAAYFCASSQRQTSNTEAFFGQGTRLTVV.

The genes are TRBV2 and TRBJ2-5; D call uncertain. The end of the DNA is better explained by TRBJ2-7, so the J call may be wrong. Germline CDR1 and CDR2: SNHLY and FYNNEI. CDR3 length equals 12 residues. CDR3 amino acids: CASRAVSYEQYF. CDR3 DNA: TGTGCCAGCAGGGCAGTTTCCTACGAGCAGTACTTC.

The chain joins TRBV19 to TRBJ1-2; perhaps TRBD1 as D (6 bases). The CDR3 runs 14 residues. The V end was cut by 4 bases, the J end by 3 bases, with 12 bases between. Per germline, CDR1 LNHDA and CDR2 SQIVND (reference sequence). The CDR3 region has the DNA TGTGCCAGTAGTAATAGACAGGCCTACTATGGCTACACCTTC. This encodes CASSNRQAYYGYTF.

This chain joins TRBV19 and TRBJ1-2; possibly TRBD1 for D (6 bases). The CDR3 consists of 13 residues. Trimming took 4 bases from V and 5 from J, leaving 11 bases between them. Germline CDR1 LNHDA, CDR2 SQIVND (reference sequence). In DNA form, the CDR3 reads TGTGCCAGTAGTAAGGGGGATGCGTATGGCTACACCTTC. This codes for CASSKGDAYGYTF.

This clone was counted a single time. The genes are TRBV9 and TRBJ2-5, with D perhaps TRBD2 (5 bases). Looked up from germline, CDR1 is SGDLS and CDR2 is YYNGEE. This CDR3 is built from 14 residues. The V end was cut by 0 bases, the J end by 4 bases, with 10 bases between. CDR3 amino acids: CASSVGVGGETQYF. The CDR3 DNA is TGTGCCAGCAGCGTAGGGGTAGGAGGAGAGACCCAGTACTTC.

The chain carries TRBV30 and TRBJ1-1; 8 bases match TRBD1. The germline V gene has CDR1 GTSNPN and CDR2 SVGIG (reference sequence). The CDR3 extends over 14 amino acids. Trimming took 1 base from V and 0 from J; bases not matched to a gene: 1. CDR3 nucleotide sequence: TGTGCCTGGAGTGGGGACAGGATGAACACTGAAGCTTTCTTT. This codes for CAWSGDRMNTEAFF.

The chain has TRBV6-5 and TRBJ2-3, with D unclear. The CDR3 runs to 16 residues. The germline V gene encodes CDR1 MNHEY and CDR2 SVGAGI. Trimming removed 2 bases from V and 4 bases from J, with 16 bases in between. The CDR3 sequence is CASSYGRSKVPDTQYF. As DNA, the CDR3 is TGTGCCAGCAGTTACGGCCGGTCCAAGGTGCCAGATACGCAGTATTTT.

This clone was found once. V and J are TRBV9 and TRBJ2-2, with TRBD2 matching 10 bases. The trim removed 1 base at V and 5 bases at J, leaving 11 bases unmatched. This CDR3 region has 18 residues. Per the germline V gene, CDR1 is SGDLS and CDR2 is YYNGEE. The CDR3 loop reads CASSVPSGTSESTGELFF. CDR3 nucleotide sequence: TGTGCCAGCAGCGTACCTTCCGGGACTAGCGAAAGTACCGGGGAGCTGTTTTTT. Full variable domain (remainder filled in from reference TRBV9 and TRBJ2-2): DSGVTQTPKHLITATGQRVTLRCSPRSGDLSVYWYQQSLDQGLQFLIQYYNGEERAKGNILERFSAQQFPDLHSELNLSSLELGDSALYFCASSVPSGTSESTGELFFGEGSRLTVL.

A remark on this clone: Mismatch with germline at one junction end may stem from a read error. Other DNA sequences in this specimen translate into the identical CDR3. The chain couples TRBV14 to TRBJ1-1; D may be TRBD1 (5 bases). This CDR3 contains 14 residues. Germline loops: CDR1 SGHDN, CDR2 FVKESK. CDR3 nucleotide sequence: TGTGCCAGCAGCCCCCGACAGTTGAACACTGAAGCTTTTTTT. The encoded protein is CASSPRQLNTEAFF.

The CDR3 loop is CASSLEAAFF. DNA of the CDR3: TGTGCCAGCAGCTTAGAGGCGGCTTTCTTT. The chain carries TRBV7-9 and TRBJ1-1; D is unresolved. V was cut by 1 base and J by 11 bases, with 5 bases left in between. CDR3 length equals 10 residues. The germline V gene has CDR1 SEHNR and CDR2 FQNEAQ (reference sequence).

This CDR3 reads CASSMRDGYTF. CDR3 in DNA: TGTGCCAGTAGTATGAGGGATGGCTACACCTTC. This chain links TRBV19 with TRBJ1-2; D is unclear. The CDR3 spans 11 residues. Between the trimmed V and J ends, which lost 3 bases and 6 bases, there was a span of 5 bases. Per germline, CDR1 LNHDA and CDR2 SQIVND (reference sequence).

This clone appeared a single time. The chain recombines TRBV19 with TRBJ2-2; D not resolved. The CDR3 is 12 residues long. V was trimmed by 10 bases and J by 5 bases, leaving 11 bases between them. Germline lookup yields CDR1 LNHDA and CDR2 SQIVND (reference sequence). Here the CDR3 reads CATRYGTGELFF. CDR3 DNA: TGTGCCACCCGATACGGAACCGGGGAGCTGTTTTTT.

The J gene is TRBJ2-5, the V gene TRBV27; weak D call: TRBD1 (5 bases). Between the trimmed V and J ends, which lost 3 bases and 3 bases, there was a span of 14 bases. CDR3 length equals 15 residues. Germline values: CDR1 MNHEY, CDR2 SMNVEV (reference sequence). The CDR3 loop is CASSFVPGMEETQYF. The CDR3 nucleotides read TGTGCCAGCAGTTTCGTCCCAGGGATGGAAGAGACCCAGTACTTC.

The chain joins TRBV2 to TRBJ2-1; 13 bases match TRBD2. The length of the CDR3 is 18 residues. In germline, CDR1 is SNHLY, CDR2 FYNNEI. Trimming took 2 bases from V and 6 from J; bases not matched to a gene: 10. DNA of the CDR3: TGTGCCAGCAGTGAATCAAAGGGGACTAGCGGGACAGGCAATGAGCAGTTCTTC. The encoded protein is CASSESKGTSGTGNEQFF.

The CDR3 region has the DNA TGTGCCAGCAGCCCTTCGGGACAGCCGGGAAACACCATATATTTT. Protein: CASSPSGQPGNTIYF. This chain connects TRBV9 to TRBJ1-3; the match to TRBD1 covers 7 bases. J gave up 4 bases and V 4 bases, and 8 bases lay outside the gene matches. The CDR3 has 15 amino acids. Per germline, CDR1 SGDLS and CDR2 YYNGEE.

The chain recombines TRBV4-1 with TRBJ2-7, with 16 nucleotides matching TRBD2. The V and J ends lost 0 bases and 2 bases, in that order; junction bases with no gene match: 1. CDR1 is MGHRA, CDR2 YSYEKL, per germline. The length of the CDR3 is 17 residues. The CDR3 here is CASSQEGTSGRAYEQYF. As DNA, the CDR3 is TGCGCCAGCAGCCAAGAGGGGACTAGCGGGAGGGCCTACGAGCAGTACTTC.

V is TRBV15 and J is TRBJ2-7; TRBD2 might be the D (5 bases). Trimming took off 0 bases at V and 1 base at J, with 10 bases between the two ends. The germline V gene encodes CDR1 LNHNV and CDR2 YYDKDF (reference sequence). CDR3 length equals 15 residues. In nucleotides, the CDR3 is TGTGCCACCAGCAGAGAACTAGTGGGGTCCTACGAGCAGTACTTC. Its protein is CATSRELVGSYEQYF.

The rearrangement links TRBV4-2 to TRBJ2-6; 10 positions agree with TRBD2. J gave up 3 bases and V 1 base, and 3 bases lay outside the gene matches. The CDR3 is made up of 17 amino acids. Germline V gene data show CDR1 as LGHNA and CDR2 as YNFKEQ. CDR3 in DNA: TGTGCCAGCAGCCAAGCCCCTAGCGGGAGTGGGGCCAACGTCCTGACTTTC. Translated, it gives CASSQAPSGSGANVLTF.

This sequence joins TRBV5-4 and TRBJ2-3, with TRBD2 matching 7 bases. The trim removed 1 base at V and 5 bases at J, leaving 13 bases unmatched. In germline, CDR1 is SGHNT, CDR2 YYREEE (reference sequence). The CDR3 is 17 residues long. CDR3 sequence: CASSLRRGGTGGDTQYF. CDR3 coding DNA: TGTGCCAGCAGCTTGAGGAGAGGCGGGACGGGGGGAGATACGCAGTATTTT.